The sequence of this T cell receptor beta chain was determined in a study of blood T cell repertoires in COVID-19. Overall study context: The United States, Italy and Spain were the sources of the acute and convalescent COVID-19 samples. The analysed material was cDNA or gDNA that came from T cells, B-cell-depleted T cells, or PBMCs.

Authors' processing steps: Reference gene primers were amplified, and this amplification served to estimate nucleated cell counts. Sequencing was performed with immunoSEQ multiplex PCR; in TCRdb, only in-frame clones are kept and a portion is missing. D and trimming were read from the DNA, whereas the V and J calls and clone size are those reported in that table. The sample shows around 170,000 clones, around 77% of them seen only once. Only a few counts were recorded for this clone. This clonotype originated in a man between 70 and 80 years old with active or convalescent COVID-19. Sequenced: peripheral blood.

CDR3 in amino acids: CASSLSPPGTGSEQYF. The CDR3 coding sequence is TGTGCCAGCAGCTTAAGCCCACCCGGGACAGGGTCCGAGCAGTACTTC. The rearrangement uses TRBV7-3 and TRBJ2-7; 9 nucleotides line up with TRBD1. V lost 1 base and J lost 6; bases outside the gene matches: 10. Germline-derived CDR1 and CDR2 are SGHTA and FQGTGA. There are 16 residues in the CDR3.